Listed below are T cell receptor beta chains from one sample, sequenced in a study of cytomegalovirus exposure and HLA in healthy donors. The table came from immunoSEQ multiplex PCR; TCRdb's copy has only in-frame clones and leaves some out. The table includes around 180,000 clones, roughly 80% detected once. The sequenced sample was PBMCs. Receptor source: a male donor in good health and CMV-seronegative. Each CDR3 is given with its conserved first and last residue. The D gene is left open where the match is weak. Clone sizes are given selectively: once, few, many, or a class where the clone is expanded.

CDR3 length,J gene,V gene,D gene,clone size,CDR3 protein,CDR3 DNA
16,TRBJ2-7,TRBV6-5,TRBD1,-,CASSYSPGQASYEQYF,TGTGCCAGCAGTTACTCCCCCGGACAGGCCTCCTACGAGCAGTACTTC
14,TRBJ1-2,TRBV10-3,-,-,CATGGDRGVYGYTF,TGTGCCACTGGGGGCGATCGGGGGGTTTATGGCTACACCTTC
14,TRBJ2-2,TRBV30,TRBD2,-,CAWNRDYITGELFF,TGTGCCTGGAATAGGGACTATATCACCGGGGAGCTGTTTTTT
15,TRBJ2-3,TRBV6-1,TRBD1,-,CASSETGTGTDTQYF,TGTGCCAGCAGTGAAACCGGGACAGGCACAGATACGCAGTATTTT
16,TRBJ2-7,TRBV10-3,TRBD2,-,CAISESVTSGSYEQYF,TGTGCCATCAGTGAGTCGGTGACTAGCGGCTCCTACGAGCAGTACTTC
15,TRBJ2-7,TRBV7-2,TRBD1,-,CASSLDGTGVYEQYF,TGTGCCAGCAGCTTAGATGGGACAGGGGTCTACGAGCAGTACTTC
15,TRBJ1-2,TRBV2,-,-,CASSEGHRANYGYTF,TGTGCCAGCAGTGAGGGACACCGAGCTAACTATGGCTACACCTTC
16,TRBJ2-5,TRBV25-1,-,-,CASSGVGRREQETQYF,TGTGCCAGCAGTGGAGTGGGGCGTCGGGAGCAAGAGACCCAGTACTTC
13,TRBJ2-1,TRBV5-4,TRBD2,few,CASSRGLGNEQFF,TGTGCCAGCAGCAGGGGACTAGGGAATGAGCAGTTCTTC
16,TRBJ2-1,TRBV18,-,-,CASSPLREGVRNEQFF,TGTGCCAGCTCACCACTCCGCGAGGGAGTGAGGAATGAGCAGTTCTTC
14,TRBJ2-5,TRBV28,-,-,CASSLSGEGETQYF,TGTGCCAGCAGTTTATCAGGGGAGGGAGAGACCCAGTACTTC
16,TRBJ2-1,TRBV4-1,-,-,CASSQDPGISYNEQFF,TGCGCCAGCAGCCAAGATCCCGGGATTTCCTACAATGAGCAGTTCTTC
13,TRBJ2-1,TRBV5-1,TRBD1,-,CASSLADRDEQFF,TGCGCCAGCAGCTTGGCGGACAGGGATGAGCAGTTCTTC
15,TRBJ2-7,TRBV6-1,-,-,CASSELGARSDEQYF,TGTGCCAGCAGTGAATTGGGGGCTAGGAGTGATGAGCAGTACTTC
13,TRBJ1-6,TRBV7-6,TRBD1,-,CASSSTGNSPLHF,TGTGCCAGCAGCTCGACAGGGAATTCACCCCTCCACTTT
17,TRBJ2-2,TRBV5-6,-,-,CASSPAVVRANTGELFF,TGTGCCAGCAGCCCTGCGGTTGTCAGAGCGAACACCGGGGAGCTGTTTTTT
15,TRBJ1-2,TRBV6-1,TRBD1,-,CASSQITGGRSGYTF,TGTGCCAGCAGTCAAATTACAGGGGGCCGGAGTGGCTACACCTTC
16,TRBJ2-2,TRBV5-1,-,-,CASSLALTENTGELFF,TGCGCCAGCAGCTTGGCCCTGACAGAGAACACCGGGGAGCTGTTTTTT
15,TRBJ1-1,TRBV5-1,-,once,CASSPRGGGNTEAFF,TGCGCCAGCAGCCCCAGGGGAGGGGGGAACACTGAAGCTTTCTTT
17,TRBJ2-3,TRBV29-1,TRBD1,-,CSGGGRGRRRGTDTQYF,TGCAGCGGGGGAGGCAGGGGGCGCAGGCGGGGCACAGATACGCAGTATTTT
16,TRBJ1-5,TRBV4-2,-,few,CASSQDKGPSNQPQHF,TGTGCCAGCAGCCAAGATAAGGGGCCGAGCAATCAGCCCCAGCATTTT
15,TRBJ2-5,TRBV15,-,-,CATSREQVGRETQYF,TGTGCCACCAGCAGAGAACAGGTGGGGAGGGAGACCCAGTACTTC
11,TRBJ2-5,TRBV20-1,-,-,CSARQQETQYF,TGCAGTGCTAGACAGCAAGAGACCCAGTACTTC
14,TRBJ1-4,TRBV19,TRBD1,few,CASSPYRGEEKLFF,TGTGCCAGTAGTCCTTACAGGGGGGAAGAAAAACTGTTTTTT
12,TRBJ1-6,TRBV7-2,TRBD1,-,CAARQGNSPLHF,TGTGCCGCCAGACAGGGTAATTCACCCCTCCACTTT
15,TRBJ2-3,TRBV6-4,-,-,CASSQQSASTDTQYF,TGTGCCAGCAGTCAACAAAGTGCTAGCACAGATACGCAGTATTTT
14,TRBJ1-5,TRBV28,-,-,CASSLARADQPQHF,TGTGCCAGCAGTTTAGCCAGGGCGGATCAGCCCCAGCATTTT
15,TRBJ2-7,TRBV5-4,TRBD1,-,CASSWPSGGPLEQYF,TGTGCCAGCAGCTGGCCGTCAGGGGGACCCCTCGAGCAGTACTTC
11,TRBJ2-1,TRBV2,-,-,CASNARGPQFF,TGTGCCAGCAATGCGCGGGGGCCGCAGTTCTTC
15,TRBJ1-6,TRBV27,-,-,CASSQLGIYNSPLHF,TGTGCCAGCAGCCAGTTGGGCATCTATAATTCACCCCTCCACTTT
12,TRBJ1-2,TRBV28,-,-,CASRSSGSGYTF,TGTGCCAGCAGGTCGTCGGGTTCTGGCTACACCTTC
13,TRBJ2-3,TRBV7-9,-,-,CAAMASSADTQYF,TGTGCCGCAATGGCAAGTTCAGCAGATACGCAGTATTTT
15,TRBJ2-1,TRBV5-1,TRBD2,-,CASSSSGRAGDEQFF,TGCGCCAGCAGCTCTAGCGGGAGGGCCGGGGACGAGCAGTTCTTC
17,TRBJ2-3,TRBV7-3,TRBD2,-,CASSSSGGGRGTDTQYF,TGTGCCAGCAGCTCGAGCGGGGGGGGCCGAGGCACAGATACGCAGTATTTT
13,TRBJ1-4,TRBV29-1,TRBD1,-,CSVRQGGNEKLLF,TGCAGCGTCAGACAGGGGGGTAATGAAAAACTGCTTTTT
14,TRBJ2-2,TRBV28,TRBD2,-,CGTSGGPFTGELFF,TGTGGGACATCGGGGGGGCCGTTCACCGGGGAGCTGTTTTTT
17,TRBJ2-6,TRBV2,TRBD2,-,CASSLGGRVPGANVLTF,TGTGCCAGCAGTTTGGGCGGGAGGGTCCCTGGGGCCAACGTCCTGACTTTC
16,TRBJ2-1,TRBV7-6,TRBD2,-,CASSLDPSGGWYEQFF,TGTGCCAGCAGCTTAGATCCTAGCGGGGGGTGGTATGAGCAGTTCTTC
11,TRBJ1-2,TRBV29-1,TRBD1,-,CSVKQGYGYTF,TGCAGCGTTAAACAGGGGTATGGCTACACCTTC
15,TRBJ2-1,TRBV7-3,-,-,CASSREGASLNEQFF,TGTGCCAGCAGCAGAGAGGGTGCCAGCCTAAATGAGCAGTTCTTC
14,TRBJ1-5,TRBV6-1,-,-,CASSESRDTQPQHF,TGTGCCAGCAGTGAGTCCCGGGACACTCAGCCCCAGCATTTT
16,TRBJ2-6,TRBV6-5,-,-,CASSSPAGSGANVLTF,TGTGCCAGCAGTTCTCCGGCGGGCTCTGGGGCCAACGTCCTGACTTTC
15,TRBJ2-4,TRBV4-3,-,once,CASSQEGRVEDIQYF,TGCGCCAGCAGCCAAGAGGGCAGGGTCGAGGACATTCAGTACTTC
12,TRBJ1-2,TRBV28,-,-,CASSYRTDGYTF,TGTGCCAGCAGTTACCGGACAGATGGCTACACCTTC
16,TRBJ1-3,TRBV9,-,-,CASSVDFSAEVNTIYF,TGTGCCAGCAGCGTAGATTTCTCCGCGGAGGTAAACACCATATATTTT
14,TRBJ1-1,TRBV6-5,-,-,CASSEGGGVTEAFF,TGTGCCAGCAGTGAAGGGGGGGGTGTCACTGAAGCTTTCTTT
14,TRBJ2-7,TRBV15,-,-,CATSRDSRVYEQYF,TGTGCCACCAGCAGAGATTCTCGGGTCTACGAGCAGTACTTC
14,TRBJ1-6,TRBV5-6,TRBD1,-,CASSQGQGISPLHF,TGTGCCAGCAGCCAGGGACAGGGGATTTCACCCCTCCACTTT
16,TRBJ1-2,TRBV7-9,TRBD1,-,CASSFTPRGLDYGYTF,TGTGCCAGCAGTTTCACCCCCAGGGGGCTCGACTATGGCTACACCTTC
15,TRBJ1-1,TRBV2,TRBD1,-,CASSERGQGTGEAFF,TGTGCCAGCAGTGAAAGGGGGCAGGGGACAGGCGAAGCTTTCTTT
16,TRBJ2-6,TRBV19,-,-,CASSARGPPGANVLTF,TGTGCCAGTAGTGCCAGGGGCCCGCCTGGGGCCAACGTCCTGACTTTC
15,TRBJ2-1,TRBV28,TRBD1,few,CASSFVFFRGREQFF,TGTGCCAGCAGTTTCGTCTTCTTCAGGGGGCGGGAGCAGTTCTTC